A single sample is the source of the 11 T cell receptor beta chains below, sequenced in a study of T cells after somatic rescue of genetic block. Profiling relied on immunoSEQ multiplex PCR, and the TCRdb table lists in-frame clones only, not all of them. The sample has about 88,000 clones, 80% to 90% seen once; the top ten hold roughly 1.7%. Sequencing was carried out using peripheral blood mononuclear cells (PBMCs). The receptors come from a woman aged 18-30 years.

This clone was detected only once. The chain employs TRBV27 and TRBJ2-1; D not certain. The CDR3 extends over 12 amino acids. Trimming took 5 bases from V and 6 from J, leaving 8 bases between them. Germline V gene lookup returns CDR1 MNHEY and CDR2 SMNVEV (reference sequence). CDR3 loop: CASSLPGNEQFF. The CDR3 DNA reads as TGTGCCAGCAGTCTCCCGGGCAATGAGCAGTTCTTC.

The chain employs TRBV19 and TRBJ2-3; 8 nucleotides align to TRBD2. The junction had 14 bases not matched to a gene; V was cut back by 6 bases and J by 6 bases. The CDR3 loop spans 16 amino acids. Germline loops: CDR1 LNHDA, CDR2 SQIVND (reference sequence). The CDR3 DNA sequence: TGTGCCAGTAGCTACTTTAGCCGGGAGGGCCTTGATACGCAGTATTTT. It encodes CASSYFSREGLDTQYF.

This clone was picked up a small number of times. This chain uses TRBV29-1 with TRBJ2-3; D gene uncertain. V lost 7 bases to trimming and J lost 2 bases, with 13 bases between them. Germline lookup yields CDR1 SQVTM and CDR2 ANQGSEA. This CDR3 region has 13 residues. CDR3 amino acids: CSALNLHTDTQYF. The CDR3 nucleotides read TGCAGCGCCCTGAACCTACACACAGATACGCAGTATTTT.

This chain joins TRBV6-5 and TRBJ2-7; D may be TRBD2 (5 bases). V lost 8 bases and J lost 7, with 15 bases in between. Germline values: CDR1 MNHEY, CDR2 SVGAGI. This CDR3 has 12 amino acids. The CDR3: CASLDRLREQYF. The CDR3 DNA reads TGTGCCAGCTTGGACCGACTACGGGAGCAGTACTTC.

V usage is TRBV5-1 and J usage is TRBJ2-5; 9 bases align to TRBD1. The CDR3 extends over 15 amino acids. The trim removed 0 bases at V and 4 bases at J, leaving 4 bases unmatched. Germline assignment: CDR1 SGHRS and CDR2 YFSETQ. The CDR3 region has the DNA TGCGCCAGCAGCTTGGGGGGACAGGGAAGAGAGACCCAGTACTTC. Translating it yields CASSLGGQGRETQYF. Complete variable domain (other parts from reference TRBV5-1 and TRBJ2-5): KAGVTQTPRYLIKTRGQQVTLSCSPISGHRSVSWYQQTPGQGLQFLFEYFSETQRNKGNFPGRFSGRQFSNSRSEMNVSTLELGDSALYLCASSLGGQGRETQYFGPGTRLLVL.

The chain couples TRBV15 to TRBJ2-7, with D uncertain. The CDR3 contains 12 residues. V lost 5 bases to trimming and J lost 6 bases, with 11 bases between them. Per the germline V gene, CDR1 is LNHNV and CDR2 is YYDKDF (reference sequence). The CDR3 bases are TGTGCCACCAGCCGACGAACGGGCGAGCAGTACTTC. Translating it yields CATSRRTGEQYF.

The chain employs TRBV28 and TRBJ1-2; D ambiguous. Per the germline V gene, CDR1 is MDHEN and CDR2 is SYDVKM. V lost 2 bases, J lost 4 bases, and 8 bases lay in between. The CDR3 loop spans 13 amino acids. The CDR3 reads CASSLPRIYGYTF. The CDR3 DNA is TGTGCCAGCAGTTTACCCCGCATCTATGGCTACACCTTC.

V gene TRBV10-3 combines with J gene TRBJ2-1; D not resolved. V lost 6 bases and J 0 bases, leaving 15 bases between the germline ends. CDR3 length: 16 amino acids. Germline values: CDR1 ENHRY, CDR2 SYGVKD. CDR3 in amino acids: CAIRDSSFGSYNEQFF. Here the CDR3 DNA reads TGTGCCATCAGGGATTCTTCTTTTGGCTCCTACAATGAGCAGTTCTTC.

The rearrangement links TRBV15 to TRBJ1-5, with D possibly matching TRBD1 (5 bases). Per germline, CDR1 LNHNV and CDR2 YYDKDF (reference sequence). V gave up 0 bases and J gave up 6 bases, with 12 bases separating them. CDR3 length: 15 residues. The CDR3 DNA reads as TGTGCCACCAGCAGAGAGATTCCAGGGTCTCAGCCCCAGCATTTT. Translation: CATSREIPGSQPQHF.

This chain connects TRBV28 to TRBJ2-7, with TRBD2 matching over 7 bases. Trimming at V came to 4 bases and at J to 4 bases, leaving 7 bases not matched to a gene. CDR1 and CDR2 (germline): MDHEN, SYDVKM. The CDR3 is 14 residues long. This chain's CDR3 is CASSSGGSGYEQYF. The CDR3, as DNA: TGTGCCAGCAGTTCGGGAGGTAGCGGGTACGAGCAGTACTTC.

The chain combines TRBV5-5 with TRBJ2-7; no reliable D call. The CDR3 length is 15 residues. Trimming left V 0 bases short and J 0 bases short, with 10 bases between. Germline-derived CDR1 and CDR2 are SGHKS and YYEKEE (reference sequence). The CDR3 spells CASSLEAGSSYEQYF. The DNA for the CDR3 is TGTGCCAGCAGCTTGGAGGCAGGAAGCTCCTACGAGCAGTACTTC.